The clone carrying this T cell receptor beta chain has a handful of counts. Its antigen is still unknown. The entry originates in a study of CD8+ T cells in alopecia areata. Regarding the study as a whole: Scalp samples also contribute reads from the resident alphabeta T cells found in normal skin.

CDR1 and CDR2 (germline): GTSNPN, SVGIG (reference sequence). V lost 2 bases to trimming and J lost 4 bases; unmatched junction nucleotides: 4. The length of the CDR3 is 13 residues. Extracted RNA was reverse transcribed into cDNA, the sequencing template. Sequencing used immunoSEQ multiplex PCR; TCRdb keeps in-frame clones, though not all of them. Of 90,000 to 120,000 clones in the sample, over 80% were seen once. This sample's treatment: oral pan-JAK inhibitor, 5-10 mg twice daily. This sample comprised CD8+ T cells sorted from blood, obtained at week 24, from a patient treated with tofacitinib. This clonotype originated in a human donor with alopecia areata. The chain carries TRBV30 and TRBJ1-2; 7 bases fit TRBD1. The CDR3 region is CAWSSGQSYGYTF. In nucleotides, the CDR3 is TGTGCCTGGAGTTCGGGACAGAGCTATGGCTACACCTTC.